This T cell receptor beta chain was found in a study of blood T cell repertoires in COVID-19. Unmatched junction bases numbered 5, after V lost 1 base and J lost 7 bases. The CDR3 contains 14 residues. Germline CDR1 SGHRS, CDR2 YFSETQ. Only in-frame clones appear in the TCRdb table, and some are missing; sequencing was by immunoSEQ multiplex PCR. The data show a few hundred thousand clones, more than 80% seen once. The chain links TRBV5-1 to TRBJ2-1; 7 bases are a match to TRBD2. Input material: PBMCs or T cells enriched from blood (not recorded which). The TCR was taken from a man in his late teens or twenties who had recovered from COVID-19. The CDR3 sequence: CASSLRAGQNEQFF. The DNA of the CDR3 is TGCGCCAGCAGCTTGAGAGCGGGGCAGAATGAGCAGTTCTTC.